This TCR beta chain was sequenced during a study of glioma-infiltrating T cells. This CDR3 is built from 14 residues. The V gene's germline CDR1 is MDHEN and CDR2 SYDVKM. This clonotype was detected ten times or more. With a much larger clone just one base away, this may be a read error. TCR alpha and beta CDR3 regions were amplified from RNA using iRepertoire nested multiplex PCR. Input was 100-400 ng of tissue mRNA or PBMC total RNA. TCRdb re-called the multiplex PCR reads through MiXCR, storing one row per CDR3 protein. The sample shows over 80,000 distinct CDR3 sequences, approximately 40% of them seen only once.

The sequence came from a human donor with low-grade glioma or glioblastoma, undergoing nonglioma brain surgery, or in good health (not recorded which). The sequencing input was glioma tissue, nonneoplastic brain tissue, or PBMCs (not recorded which). The rearrangement uses TRBV28 and TRBJ1-3, with a possible D match to TRBD1 (6 bases). The CDR3 loop reads CASRDGGPGNTICF. CDR3 bases: TGTGCCAGCAGGGATGGGGGGCCTGGAAACACCATATGTTTT.